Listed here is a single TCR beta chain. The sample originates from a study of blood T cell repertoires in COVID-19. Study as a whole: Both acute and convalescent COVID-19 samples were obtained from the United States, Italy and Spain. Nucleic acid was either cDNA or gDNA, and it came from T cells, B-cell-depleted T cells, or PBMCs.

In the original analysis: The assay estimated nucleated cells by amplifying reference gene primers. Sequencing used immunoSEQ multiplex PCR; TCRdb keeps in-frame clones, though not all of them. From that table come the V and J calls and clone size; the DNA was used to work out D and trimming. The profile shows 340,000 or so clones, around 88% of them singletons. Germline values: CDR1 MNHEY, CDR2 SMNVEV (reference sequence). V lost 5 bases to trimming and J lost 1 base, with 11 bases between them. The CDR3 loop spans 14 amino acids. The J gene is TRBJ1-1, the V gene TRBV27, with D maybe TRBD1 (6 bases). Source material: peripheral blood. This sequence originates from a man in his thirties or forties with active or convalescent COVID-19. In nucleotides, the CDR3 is TGTGCCAGCAGTCTCCTGGGACAGAACACTGAAGCTTTCTTT. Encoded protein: CASSLLGQNTEAFF.